This T cell receptor (beta chain) was observed in a study of T cell repertoires in cytomegalovirus infection. Study as a whole: CMV infection and matching HLA type were both indicated by public TCR beta signatures.

This clonotype was seen a few times. What it binds is not known. The CDR3 is 12 residues long. CDR1 and CDR2 (germline): MNHEY, SVGAGI. Trimming took off 8 bases at V and 5 bases at J, with 12 bases between the two ends. Study results and limitations: What dominated the ex vivo response were HLA-C-restricted CMV-specific TCR beta clonotypes. Based on cumulative public TCR beta family frequency, carriers of CMV plus the relevant HLA were identified.

TCRdb called the reads again in MiXCR, with one record for every CDR3 protein. The table lists roughly 230,000 distinct CDR3 sequences, about 20% of them singletons. Sequencing was carried out using CD8+ T cells from PBMCs. V gene TRBV6-5 combines with J gene TRBJ2-5, with D maybe TRBD2 (5 bases). The TCR was taken from a human donor in good health (CMV status not recorded). Some clones in this sample may be carry-over from other donors' samples. The CDR3 sequence: CASGLTEETQYF. The CDR3 bases are TGTGCCAGCGGACTTACGGAGGAGACCCAGTACTTC.